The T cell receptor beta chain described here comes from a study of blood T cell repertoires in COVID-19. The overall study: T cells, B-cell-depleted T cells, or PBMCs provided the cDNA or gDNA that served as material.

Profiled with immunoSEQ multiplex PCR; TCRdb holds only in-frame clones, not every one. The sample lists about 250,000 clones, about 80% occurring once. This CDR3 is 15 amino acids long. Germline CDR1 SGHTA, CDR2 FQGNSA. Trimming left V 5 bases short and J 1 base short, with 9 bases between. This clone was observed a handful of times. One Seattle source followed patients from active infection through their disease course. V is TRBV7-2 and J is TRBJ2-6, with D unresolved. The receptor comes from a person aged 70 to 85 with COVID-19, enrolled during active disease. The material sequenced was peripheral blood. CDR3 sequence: CASSPAGSGANVLTF. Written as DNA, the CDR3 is TGTGCCAGCAGCCCCGCCGGGTCTGGGGCCAACGTCCTGACTTTC.